Shown below are 26 T cell receptor beta chains from a single sample sequenced in a study of human T cells and chemical hapten exposure. TCRdb itself ran the RACE reads through MiXCR, one entry per CDR3 protein. The data hold around 92,000 distinct CDR3 sequences, with under 14% observed a single time. Stated time point: pre-sensitization, week 0. Treatment indicated: therapeutic diphenylcyclopropenone sensitization with weekly scalp DPC. The specimen comprised whole blood, sampled in connection with sensitization to the hapten diphenylcyclopropenone (DPC). The origin of the receptors is an older woman with alopecia areata. Some clones in this sample may be carry-over from other donors' samples.

This clonotype was detected many times. The rearrangement uses TRBV5-1 and TRBJ1-2, with a weak D call TRBD1 (5 bases). This CDR3 spans 14 amino acids. Germline V gene sequence: CDR1 SGHRS, CDR2 YFSETQ. The V end lost 0 bases, the J end lost 5 bases, and 11 bases lay between the germline ends. The CDR3 coding sequence is TGCGCCAGCAGCTTGGATGGGACCGGGTATGGCTACACCTTC. Its protein product is CASSLDGTGYGYTF.

This clonotype has just a few counts. V gene TRBV29-1 combines with J gene TRBJ2-7, with TRBD1 as a possible D gene (5 bases). Germline CDR1 reads SQVTM; CDR2 reads ANQGSEA. V was pared by 4 bases and J by 0 bases, with 16 bases between. This CDR3 has 15 residues. The CDR3, as DNA: TGCAGCGTTGGGCACAGACAGAAGAGCTCCTACGAGCAGTACTTC. It translates to CSVGHRQKSSYEQYF.

This clonotype came up many times. This chain joins TRBV20-1 and TRBJ1-5, with D possibly being TRBD1 (5 bases). Germline CDR1 reads DFQATT; CDR2 reads SNEGSKA (reference sequence). V lost 1 base, J lost 7 bases, and 14 bases lay in between. This CDR3 spans 14 amino acids. In nucleotides, the CDR3 is TGCAGTGCTAGAGGGGGGGGTGTCGAGCAGCCCCAGCATTTT. Protein sequence: CSARGGGVEQPQHF.

This clonotype occurred many times. V and J are TRBV10-3 and TRBJ1-1; no firm D call. The CDR3 runs 14 residues. Trimming shortened V by 8 bases and J by 1 base, and 14 bases separated the two germline ends. In germline, CDR1 is ENHRY, CDR2 SYGVKD. The CDR3 nucleotides read TGTGCCATCTCCCGTGAAGGTGCGAACACTGAAGCTTTCTTT. This codes for CAISREGANTEAFF.

The chain carries TRBV20-1 and TRBJ2-7; 8 bases align to TRBD1. The CDR3 runs 13 residues. Looked up from germline, CDR1 is DFQATT and CDR2 is SNEGSKA (reference sequence). The V gene end was trimmed by 4 bases and the J gene end by 6 bases; junction bases not matched to a gene: 8. DNA for the CDR3: TGCAGTGCTAATCGACAGGGGCTCCTCGAGCAGTACTTC. It yields the protein CSANRQGLLEQYF.

At least ten counts were recorded for this clonotype. The chain carries TRBV20-1 and TRBJ1-1; TRBD1 matches 11 bases. CDR3 length: 17 residues. Germline assignment: CDR1 DFQATT and CDR2 SNEGSKA (reference sequence). The V segment lost 0 bases and the J segment 1 base; nucleotides outside the gene matches: 7. The CDR3 protein is CSARDRTGGWRNTEAFF. The CDR3 DNA sequence: TGCAGTGCTAGAGATCGGACAGGGGGCTGGAGGAACACTGAAGCTTTCTTT.

This clonotype was recorded many times. V is TRBV13 and J is TRBJ1-1; no clear D. The CDR3 sequence is 14 residues long. CDR1 is PRHDT and CDR2 is FYEKMQ in the germline V gene (reference sequence). The ends were cut back, 5 bases at V and 2 bases at J, with 12 bases in the middle. CDR3 nucleotides: TGTGCCAGCAGCGGTAACCCGGATAACACTGAAGCTTTCTTT. The encoded protein is CASSGNPDNTEAFF.

The chain uses TRBV5-1 and TRBJ1-2; TRBD1 is a possible D gene (5 bases). Germline CDR1 reads SGHRS; CDR2 reads YFSETQ. Trimming pared 1 base from V and 5 bases from J, leaving 12 bases between. The CDR3 length is 14 residues. DNA for the CDR3: TGCGCCAGCAGCTTGTTGGCGGGGCGGTATGGCTACACCTTC. Translating it yields CASSLLAGRYGYTF.

The J gene is TRBJ2-1, the V gene TRBV7-9; D remains unclear. V lost 4 bases, J lost 0 bases, and 13 bases lay in between. The V gene's germline CDR1 is SEHNR and CDR2 FQNEAQ (reference sequence). The CDR3 is 16 amino acids. This chain's CDR3 is CASSSEQASSYNEQFF. For the CDR3, the DNA is TGTGCCAGCAGCTCTGAGCAGGCTAGCTCCTACAATGAGCAGTTCTTC.

This clonotype was found many times. The genes are TRBV6-6 and TRBJ1-5; 8 bases map to TRBD1. V dropped 3 bases and J dropped 10; count of bases not matched to a gene: 14. The length of the CDR3 is 16 residues. The germline V gene encodes CDR1 MNHNY and CDR2 SVGAGI (reference sequence). CDR3 amino acids: CASSYPPDRGGGPQHF. The DNA of the CDR3 is TGTGCCAGCAGTTATCCTCCTGACAGGGGTGGGGGACCCCAGCATTTT.

Ten or more counts support this clonotype. The rearrangement joins TRBV12-3 or TRBV12-4 to TRBJ1-6, with a weak D call TRBD1 (6 bases). The CDR3 loop spans 17 amino acids. The V end lost 0 bases, the J end lost 0 bases, and 9 bases lay between the germline ends. This CDR3 is CASSLATGFSYNSPLHF. DNA for the CDR3: TGTGCCAGCAGTTTAGCTACAGGGTTCTCCTATAATTCACCCCTCCACTTT.

The chain carries TRBV2 and TRBJ1-1; no clear D. V was shortened by 7 bases and J by 5 bases, with 26 bases between the two germline ends. This CDR3 contains 17 residues. Looked up from germline, CDR1 is SNHLY and CDR2 is FYNNEI. CDR3 nucleotides: TGTGCCAGCATCAAAGGTGGCGGCCACTCAACCAAGACTGAAGCTTTCTTT. It specifies CASIKGGGHSTKTEAFF.

The table lists this clonotype with many counts. The chain employs TRBV2 and TRBJ1-1, with 7 bases fitting TRBD1. CDR1 and CDR2 (germline): SNHLY, FYNNEI. J gave up 1 base and V 11 bases, and 10 bases lay outside the gene matches. The CDR3 has 14 residues. The CDR3 protein is CARSDRERNTEAFF. For the CDR3, the DNA is TGTGCCCGATCTGACAGGGAAAGGAACACTGAAGCTTTCTTT. Variable domain in full (rest from reference TRBV2 and TRBJ1-1): EPEVTQTPSHQVTQMGQEVILRCVPISNHLYFYWYRQILGQKVEFLVSFYNNEISEKSEIFDDQFSVERPDGSNFTLKIRSTKLEDSAMYFCARSDRERNTEAFFGQGTRLTVV.

The V gene is TRBV19, the J gene TRBJ2-3; D unclear. Germline V gives CDR1 LNHDA, CDR2 SQIVND (reference sequence). V was pared by 4 bases and J by 1 base, with 9 bases between. The CDR3 is 14 amino acids. The CDR3 loop is CASSRARRTDTQYF. Written as DNA, the CDR3 is TGTGCCAGTAGTAGGGCGAGACGCACAGATACGCAGTATTTT.

The chain recombines TRBV6-6 with TRBJ2-3, with unresolved D. Germline values: CDR1 MNHNY, CDR2 SVGAGI (reference sequence). CDR3 length: 14 residues. Trimming left V 4 bases short and J 1 base short, with 9 bases between. The CDR3 loop reads CASSLGFGTDTQYF. For the CDR3, the DNA is TGTGCCAGCAGTTTGGGGTTCGGCACAGATACGCAGTATTTT.

This clonotype was counted ten times or more. The CDR3 DNA reads as TGTGCCAGCACTTTTACCCCCGACAGGGGTGGTGAAAAACTGTTTTTT. Amino acid sequence: CASTFTPDRGGEKLFF. The chain carries TRBV12-3 or TRBV12-4 and TRBJ1-4, with 8 bases aligning to TRBD1. V lost 7 bases, J lost 7 bases, and 14 bases stayed unmatched. The CDR3 loop spans 16 amino acids.

This clonotype was detected many times. The V and J genes are TRBV11-1 and TRBJ2-5; D possibly matches TRBD1 or TRBD2 (5 bases each). V shed 3 bases and J shed 2 bases, with 10 bases lying between them. The CDR3 totals 14 residues. Looked up from germline, CDR1 is SGHAT and CDR2 is FQDESV (reference sequence). CDR3 sequence (DNA): TGTGCCAGCAGCTTGAGGGGAATTCAAGAGACCCAGTACTTC. As protein: CASSLRGIQETQYF. The variable domain in full, completed from reference TRBV11-1 and TRBJ2-5, reads EAEVAQSPRYKITEKSQAVAFWCDPISGHATLYWYRQILGQGPELLVQFQDESVVDDSQLPKDRFSAERLKGVDSTLKIQPAELGDSAMYLCASSLRGIQETQYFGPGTRLLVL.

This clonotype has at least ten counts. The genes are TRBV6-2 or TRBV6-3 and TRBJ1-1, with a possible D match to TRBD1 (6 bases). The V gene lost 6 bases and the J gene lost 3 bases, with 17 bases spanning the gap. The length of the CDR3 is 15 residues. Germline V CDR1 and CDR2: MNHEY, SVGEGT. The CDR3 sequence is CASRKNRVMDTEAFF. The CDR3 nucleotides are TGTGCCAGCAGAAAAAACAGGGTTATGGACACTGAAGCTTTCTTT.

The table lists this clonotype with a few counts. CDR3 nucleotide sequence: TGCAGTGCTAGAGGCGAAGTAGACAGCTACTATAATTCACCCCTCCACTTT. Protein sequence: CSARGEVDSYYNSPLHF. The chain couples TRBV20-1 to TRBJ1-6, with D possibly TRBD1 on 5 matching bases. CDR3 size: 17 residues. The germline V and J ends were trimmed by 1 base and 3 bases, with 16 bases remaining between them. Germline CDR1 is DFQATT and CDR2 is SNEGSKA (reference sequence).

The sample holds a few counts of this clonotype. This sequence joins TRBV13 and TRBJ1-5; a weak D match, TRBD1 (5 bases). There are 15 residues in the CDR3. The V gene's germline CDR1 is PRHDT and CDR2 FYEKMQ (reference sequence). Trimming pared 4 bases from V and 5 bases from J, leaving 15 bases between. CDR3 sequence: CASSSGRGKDQPQHF. Written as DNA, the CDR3 is TGTGCCAGCAGCTCCGGCCGGGGGAAGGATCAGCCCCAGCATTTT.

There are a few counts of this clonotype. The V and J genes are TRBV12-3 or TRBV12-4 and TRBJ1-2; no definite D call. CDR3 length: 13 amino acids. Between the trimmed V and J ends, which lost 3 bases and 0 bases, there was a span of 5 bases. The CDR3 nucleotides read TGTGCCAGCAGTTTCTCTACTAACTATGGCTACACCTTC. This codes for CASSFSTNYGYTF.

The chain has TRBV3-1 and TRBJ2-1, with 10 bases aligning to TRBD2. V was clipped by 1 base and J by 9 bases; unmatched bases: 15. This CDR3 has 18 amino acids. Germline CDR1 LGHDT, CDR2 YNNKEL (reference sequence). CDR3 bases: TGTGCCAGCAGCCAAGGATTAGCGGGGGGACCTGAAGGTGGTGAGCAGTTCTTC. This translates into CASSQGLAGGPEGGEQFF.

This clonotype showed up many times. The genes are TRBV7-6 and TRBJ2-1; the match to TRBD2 covers 12 bases. CDR3 length equals 17 residues. Unmatched junction bases numbered 5, after V lost 5 bases and J lost 0 bases. The germline V gene encodes CDR1 SGHVS and CDR2 FNYEAQ. The CDR3 bases are TGTGCCAGCAGCCTGGCTAGCGGGGGGGCCTCCTACAATGAGCAGTTCTTC. Translation gives CASSLASGGASYNEQFF.

In its sample, this clonotype was seen many times. The rearrangement uses TRBV18 and TRBJ2-7; D gene uncertain. The CDR3 covers 16 residues. Trimming stripped 2 bases from V and 4 bases from J, with 18 bases between. In germline, CDR1 is KGHSH, CDR2 LQKENI. This chain's CDR3 is CASSPTAPRVSYEQYF. The CDR3 DNA reads TGTGCCAGCTCACCAACAGCCCCCCGTGTTAGTTACGAGCAGTACTTC.

V gene TRBV3-1 combines with J gene TRBJ1-1; D is unclear. This CDR3 is 16 amino acids long. CDR1 is LGHDT, CDR2 YNNKEL, per germline (reference sequence). V was pared by 0 bases and J by 0 bases, with 11 bases between. This chain's CDR3 is CASSQDSPRMNTEAFF. In DNA form, the CDR3 reads TGTGCCAGCAGCCAAGATTCGCCGCGGATGAACACTGAAGCTTTCTTT.

This clonotype has a count of ten or more. The J gene is TRBJ1-1, the V gene TRBV20-1; unclear D gene. Germline CDR1 and CDR2: DFQATT and SNEGSKA (reference sequence). V dropped 4 bases and J dropped 5 bases, with 8 bases sitting between them. CDR3 size: 11 residues. This chain's CDR3 is CSAMKVTEAFF. DNA for the CDR3: TGCAGTGCTATGAAGGTGACTGAAGCTTTCTTT.